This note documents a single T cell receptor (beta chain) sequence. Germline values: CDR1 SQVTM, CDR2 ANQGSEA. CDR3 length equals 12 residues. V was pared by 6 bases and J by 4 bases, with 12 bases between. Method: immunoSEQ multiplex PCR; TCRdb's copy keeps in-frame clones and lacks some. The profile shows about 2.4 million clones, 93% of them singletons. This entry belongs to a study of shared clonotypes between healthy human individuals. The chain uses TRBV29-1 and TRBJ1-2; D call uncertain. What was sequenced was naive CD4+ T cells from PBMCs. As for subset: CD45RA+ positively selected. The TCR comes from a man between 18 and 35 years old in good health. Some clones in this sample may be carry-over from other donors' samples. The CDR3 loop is CSVVTFSYGYTF. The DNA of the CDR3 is TGCAGCGTGGTCACCTTCAGCTATGGCTACACCTTC.